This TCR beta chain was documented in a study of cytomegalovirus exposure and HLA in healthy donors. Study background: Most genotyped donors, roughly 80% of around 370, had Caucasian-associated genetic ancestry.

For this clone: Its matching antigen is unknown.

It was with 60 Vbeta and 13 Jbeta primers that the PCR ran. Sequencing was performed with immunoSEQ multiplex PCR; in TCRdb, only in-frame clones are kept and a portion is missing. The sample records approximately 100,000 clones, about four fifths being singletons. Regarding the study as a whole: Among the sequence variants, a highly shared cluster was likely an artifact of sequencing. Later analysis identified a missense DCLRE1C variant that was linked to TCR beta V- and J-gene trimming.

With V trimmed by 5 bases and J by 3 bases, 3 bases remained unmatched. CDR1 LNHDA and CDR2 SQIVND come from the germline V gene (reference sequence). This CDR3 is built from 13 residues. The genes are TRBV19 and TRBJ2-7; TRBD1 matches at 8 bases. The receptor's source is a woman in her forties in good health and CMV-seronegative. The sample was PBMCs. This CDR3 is CASSPDRVYEQYF. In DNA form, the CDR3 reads TGTGCCAGTAGTCCGGACAGGGTCTACGAGCAGTACTTC.